One and the same sample provided the 24 T cell receptor beta chains below, sequenced in a study of monozygotic twins with inflammatory bowel disease. TCRdb re-called the 5' RACE reads, yielding one record per CDR3 amino acid sequence without DNA. The sample table sets out fewer than 450,000 distinct CDR3 sequences. The sample taken for sequencing was blood. All receptors come from a human donor with ulcerative colitis or Crohn's disease, or a healthy co-twin of an affected twin (not recorded which).

This rearrangement joins TRBV3-1 to TRBJ2-5. Germline lookup yields CDR1 LGHDT and CDR2 YNNKEL (reference sequence). The CDR3 has 14 residues. CDR3 in amino acids: CASSQDPSQETQYF.

V and J are TRBV4-2 and TRBJ2-3; TCRdb returns TRBD2, unconfirmable since there is no DNA. CDR3 length: 15 residues. CDR1 is LGHNA, CDR2 YNFKEQ, per germline. CDR3 sequence: CASRSGLAGTDTQYF.

The V gene is TRBV5-1, the J gene TRBJ1-2. This CDR3 region has 21 residues. Germline V lookup: CDR1 SGHRS, CDR2 YFSETQ. CDR3 region: CASSLSSRFDTSSGINYGYTF.

The rearrangement links TRBV5-1 to TRBJ1-3. The CDR3 totals 14 residues. Germline loops: CDR1 SGHRS, CDR2 YFSETQ. The CDR3 reads CASSFRADGNTIYF.

The J gene is TRBJ2-5, the V gene TRBV7-2; the TRBD2 assignment by TCRdb is unverifiable without DNA. Per the germline V gene, CDR1 is SGHTA and CDR2 is FQGNSA. The length of the CDR3 is 16 residues. CDR3 loop: CASSTRLAGGSETQYF.

The genes are TRBV5-1 and TRBJ2-1; there is no DNA to check the TCRdb D call of TRBD1. Germline CDR1 reads SGHRS; CDR2 reads YFSETQ. The CDR3 spans 16 residues. The CDR3 sequence: CASSLIGTGTYNEQFF.

The CDR3: CSVDPQTGAGELFF. J is TRBJ2-2 and V is TRBV29-1; the D call of TRBD1 rests on TCRdb alone, since no DNA is present to check it. There are 14 residues in the CDR3. The germline V gene has CDR1 SQVTM and CDR2 ANQGSEA.

The chain is built from TRBV5-6 and TRBJ2-1; TCRdb's D call of TRBD2 is untestable without DNA. The CDR3 sequence is 13 residues long. The germline V gene has CDR1 SGHDT and CDR2 YYEEEE. The chain's CDR3 is CASTSAGYNEQFF. Filled out from reference TRBV5-6 and TRBJ2-1, the complete variable domain reads DAGVTQSPTHLIKTRGQQVTLRCSPKSGHDTVSWYQQALGQGPQFIFQYYEEEERQRGNFPDRFSGHQFPNYSSELNVNALLLGDSALYLCASTSAGYNEQFFGPGTRLTVL.

The chain couples TRBV4-3 to TRBJ1-1; TCRdb returns TRBD1, unconfirmable since there is no DNA. The CDR3 covers 15 residues. Germline lookup yields CDR1 LGHNA and CDR2 YSLEER. CDR3 sequence reads: CASSPLSGANTEAFF.

The chain carries TRBV20-1 and TRBJ1-2. CDR3 length equals 12 residues. Germline values: CDR1 DFQATT, CDR2 SNEGSKA (reference sequence). The CDR3 spells CSAHVGGGEATF.

V is TRBV5-1 and J is TRBJ2-5; checking the TCRdb D call of TRBD2 is not possible without DNA. The CDR3 has 17 residues. Germline lookup yields CDR1 SGHRS and CDR2 YFSETQ. The CDR3 protein is CASSPGTSGSYQETQYF.

The chain links TRBV20-1 to TRBJ2-1; TCRdb designates TRBD2, a call that cannot be tested without DNA. Germline values: CDR1 DFQATT, CDR2 SNEGSKA (reference sequence). CDR3 length: 16 amino acids. CDR3 sequence reads: CSARVPGSGGVGEQFF.

V gene TRBV13 combines with J gene TRBJ2-7. Germline loops: CDR1 PRHDT, CDR2 FYEKMQ (reference sequence). The CDR3 loop spans 14 amino acids. The chain's CDR3 is CASSLKNGDYEQYF.

This chain links TRBV6-5 with TRBJ2-1. CDR1 is MNHEY, CDR2 SVGAGI, per germline. This CDR3 region has 16 residues. The CDR3: CASSSEGGGSYNEQFF.

V and J are TRBV5-6 and TRBJ1-2; the TCRdb call, TRBD1, lacks DNA for checking. The V gene's germline CDR1 is SGHDT and CDR2 YYEEEE. The CDR3 is 14 amino acids. Here the CDR3 reads CASSLETDSYGYTF.

The gene calls are TRBV3-1 and TRBJ2-6; TCRdb picks TRBD1, but there is no DNA to check that call. Germline assignment: CDR1 LGHDT and CDR2 YNNKEL (reference sequence). The CDR3 spans 18 residues. CDR3 in amino acids: CASSQVPGQGRGANVLTF.

V usage is TRBV12-3 or TRBV12-4 and J usage is TRBJ2-5; with no DNA, the TCRdb D assignment of TRBD1 cannot be verified. The CDR3 is made up of 13 amino acids. The CDR3: CASIIQGAETQYF.

The chain uses TRBV5-1 and TRBJ1-4; TCRdb reports TRBD1, a call that lacks DNA to check it against. The CDR3 has 16 residues. CDR1 is SGHRS and CDR2 is YFSETQ in the germline V gene. CDR3 amino acids: CASSLAGSRANEKLFF.

The V and J genes are TRBV7-9 and TRBJ1-5. In germline, CDR1 is SEHNR, CDR2 FQNEAQ (reference sequence). This CDR3 is built from 13 residues. The CDR3 region is CASSSQNLQPQHF.

The chain recombines TRBV6-1 with TRBJ2-7; TCRdb proposes TRBD1, but this gene call is untestable without DNA. CDR1 MNHNS and CDR2 SASEGT come from the germline V gene. There are 15 residues in the CDR3. CDR3 protein: CASRAGTGSSYEQYF.

The V call is TRBV20-1, the J call TRBJ2-7; TCRdb selects TRBD2, and the lack of DNA leaves this call unchecked. Germline loops: CDR1 DFQATT, CDR2 SNEGSKA (reference sequence). The CDR3 spans 15 residues. CDR3 residues: CSAREGLAGAEEQYF.

The V call is TRBV6-5, the J call TRBJ2-5; TCRdb designates TRBD1, a call that cannot be tested without DNA. Per the germline V gene, CDR1 is MNHEY and CDR2 is SVGAGI. This CDR3 has 15 residues. This chain's CDR3 is CASSYPGTGSETQYF.

The rearrangement joins TRBV10-3 to TRBJ2-5. Germline CDR1 reads ENHRY; CDR2 reads SYGVKD. This CDR3 is built from 13 residues. The CDR3 protein is CAIMDTGQETQYF.

The genes are TRBV12-3 or TRBV12-4 and TRBJ1-5. This CDR3 is 14 amino acids long. Here the CDR3 reads CASSLAGGVQPQHF.